This TCR beta chain was recorded in a study of blood T cell repertoires in COVID-19 (TCRdb year 2020). Looking at the study overall: Samples covering the acute and convalescent phases of COVID-19 were provided by collaborators in the United States, Italy and Spain. The prospective study material was composed of cDNA or gDNA derived from T cells, B-cell-depleted T cells, or PBMCs. The dataset comprised deeply sampled blood TCRbeta repertoires from subjects exposed to, actively infected with, or recovered from COVID-19. The repertoires were released in a freely available public database meant as a resource for research on the immune response to SARS-CoV-2. The samples were drawn from two sources: the first 160 participants of the ongoing ImmuneRACE study, and fewer than 1,500 subjects contributed by 6 global collaborators. The sample metadata nearly always contained a de-identified subject ID, COVID-19 status, age in years and sex. Where available, HLA class I and class II types were taken from metadata supplied by the sample provider and were not determined by assay-based typing.

Summary of the overall study and its limitations: The quantity of clinical and demographic metadata differed by source and by participant and was supplied without curation.

On this clone: The antigen this receptor binds is unknown. Base qualities are not at hand, and no much larger clone is one base apart.

Reading from cysteine to phenylalanine, the CDR3 counts 14 amino acids. Of the read, only the CDR3 DNA is kept; its 42 bases are in frame from base 1. CDR1 MDHEN and CDR2 SYDVKM are derived from the germline V gene. V ends up 8 bases short and J 7 bases short, with an unmatched junction base count of 10. The immunoSEQ Assay, a bias-controlled multiplex PCR, was used to amplify TCRbeta CDR3 regions from genomic DNA. The source study handled its data this way. Within the assay, amplification of reference gene primers was used to estimate how many nucleated cells each sample contained. To quantify the absolute abundance of each unique TCRbeta CDR3 rearrangement, sequence reads were collapsed and filtered. For each sample, productive Simpson clonality was calculated as the square root of Simpson's diversity index across productive rearrangements. Drawn from immuneACCESS, this table holds only the in-frame rearrangements with V and J called that TCRdb kept. Clones are partly lost; checked studies trace under half to an unresolved V gene and leave the rest unexplained. That table gives V, J and clone size, and the DNA gave D and trimming. In all, the sample holds 30,000 to 35,000 clones, and 85% to 95% of those were seen once. The ten largest clones represent 10% to 15% of the sample.

The collaborating institutions used their own protocols to collect whole blood in K2EDTA tubes. Collaborator samples were shipped for TCRbeta analysis as frozen whole blood, isolated PBMCs, or DNA extracted from either sample type. The sequencing input was peripheral blood. The clonotype was recovered from a human donor in a cohort sampled during active COVID-19. In this chain, TRBV28 is recombined with TRBJ2-5; the junction holds 10 bases that match TRBD2. In nucleotide form, the sequence is TGTGCCAGCCTAACCAGCGGGAGGGCCGGGACCCAGTACTTC. It encodes CASLTSGRAGTQYF. Full variable domain (CDR3 extended with the reference TRBV28 and TRBJ2-5 proteins): DVKVTQSSRYLVKRTGEKVFLECVQDMDHENMFWYRQDPGLGLRLIYFSYDVKMKEKGDIPEGYSVSREKKERFSLILESASTNQTSMYLCASLTSGRAGTQYFGPGTRLLVL.